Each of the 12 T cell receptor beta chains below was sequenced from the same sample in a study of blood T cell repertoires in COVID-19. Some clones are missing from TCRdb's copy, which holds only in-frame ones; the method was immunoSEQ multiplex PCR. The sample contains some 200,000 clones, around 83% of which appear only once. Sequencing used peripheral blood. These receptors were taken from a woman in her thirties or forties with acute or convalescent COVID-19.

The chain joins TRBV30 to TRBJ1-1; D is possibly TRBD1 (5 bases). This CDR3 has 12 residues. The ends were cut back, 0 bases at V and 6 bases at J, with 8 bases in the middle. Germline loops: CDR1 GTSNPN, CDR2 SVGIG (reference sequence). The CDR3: CAWSVWGAEAFF. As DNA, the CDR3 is TGTGCCTGGAGTGTGTGGGGGGCTGAAGCTTTCTTT.

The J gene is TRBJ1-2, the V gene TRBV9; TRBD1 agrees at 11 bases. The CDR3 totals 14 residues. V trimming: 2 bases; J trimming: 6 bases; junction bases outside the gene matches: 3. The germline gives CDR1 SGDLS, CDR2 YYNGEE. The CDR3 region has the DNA TGTGCCAGCAGCGTCGGACAGGGGGCGAATGGCTACACCTTC. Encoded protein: CASSVGQGANGYTF. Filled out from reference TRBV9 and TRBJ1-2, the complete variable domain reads DSGVTQTPKHLITATGQRVTLRCSPRSGDLSVYWYQQSLDQGLQFLIQYYNGEERAKGNILERFSAQQFPDLHSELNLSSLELGDSALYFCASSVGQGANGYTFGSGTRLTVV.

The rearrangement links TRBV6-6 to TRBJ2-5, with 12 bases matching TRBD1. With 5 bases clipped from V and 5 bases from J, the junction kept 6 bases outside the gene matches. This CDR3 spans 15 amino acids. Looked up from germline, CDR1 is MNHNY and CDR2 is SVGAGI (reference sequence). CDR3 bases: TGTGCCAGCAGTGTGGGGACAGGGGGCGCGGAGACCCAGTACTTC. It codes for CASSVGTGGAETQYF.

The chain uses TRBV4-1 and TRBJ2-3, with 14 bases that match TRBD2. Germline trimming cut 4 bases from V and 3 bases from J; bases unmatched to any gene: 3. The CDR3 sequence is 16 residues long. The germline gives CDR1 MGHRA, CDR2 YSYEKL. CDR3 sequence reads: CASSPGLAGVTDTQYF. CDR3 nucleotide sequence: TGCGCCAGCAGCCCGGGACTAGCGGGAGTTACAGATACGCAGTATTTT.

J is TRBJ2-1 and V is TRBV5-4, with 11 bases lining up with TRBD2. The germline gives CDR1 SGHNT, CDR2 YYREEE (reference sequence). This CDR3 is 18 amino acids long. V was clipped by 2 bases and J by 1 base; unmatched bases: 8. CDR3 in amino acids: CASSFPQIAGGSYNEQFF. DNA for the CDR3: TGTGCCAGCAGCTTTCCTCAAATAGCGGGAGGGTCCTACAATGAGCAGTTCTTC.

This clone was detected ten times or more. This CDR3 reads CASSLGASANYGYTF. CDR3 coding DNA: TGTGCCAGCAGCTTAGGTGCGAGTGCTAACTATGGCTACACCTTC. V gene TRBV7-8 combines with J gene TRBJ1-2; D ambiguous. The V end lost 1 base, the J end lost 0 bases, and 9 bases lay between the germline ends. Per the germline V gene, CDR1 is SGHVS and CDR2 is FQNEAQ. The CDR3 is 15 residues long.

Here the CDR3 DNA reads TGTGCCAACTCTTACAGTACGAGCTCCTACAATGAGCAGTTCTTC. Its protein is CANSYSTSSYNEQFF. The chain has TRBV18 and TRBJ2-1; D ambiguous. The germline gives CDR1 KGHSH, CDR2 LQKENI. The CDR3 has 15 residues. Trimming shortened V by 10 bases and J by 0 bases, and 16 bases separated the two germline ends.

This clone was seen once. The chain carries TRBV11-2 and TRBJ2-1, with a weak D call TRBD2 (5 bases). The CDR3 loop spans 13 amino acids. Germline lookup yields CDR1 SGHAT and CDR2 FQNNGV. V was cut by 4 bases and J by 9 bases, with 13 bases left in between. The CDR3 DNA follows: TGTGCCAGCAGCTCCCGCGGGCTAAGTGAGCAGTTCTTC. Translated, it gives CASSSRGLSEQFF. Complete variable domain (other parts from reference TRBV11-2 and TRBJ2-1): EAGVAQSPRYKIIEKRQSVAFWCNPISGHATLYWYQQILGQGPKLLIQFQNNGVVDDSQLPKDRFSAERLKGVDSTLKIQPAKLEDSAVYLCASSSRGLSEQFFGPGTRLTVL.

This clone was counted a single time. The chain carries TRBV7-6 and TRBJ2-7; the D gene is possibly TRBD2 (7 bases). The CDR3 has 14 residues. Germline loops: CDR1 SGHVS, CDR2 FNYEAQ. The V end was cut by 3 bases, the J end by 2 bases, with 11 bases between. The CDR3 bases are TGTGCCAGCAGCTTGTCGGGGGGCCCCTACGAGCAGTACTTC. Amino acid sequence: CASSLSGGPYEQYF.

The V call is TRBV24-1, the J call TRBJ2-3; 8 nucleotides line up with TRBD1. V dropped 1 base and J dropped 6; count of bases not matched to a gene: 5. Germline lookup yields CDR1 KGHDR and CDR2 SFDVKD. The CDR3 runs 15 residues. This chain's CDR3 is CATSDLAGGGDTQYF. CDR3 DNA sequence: TGTGCCACCAGTGATTTAGCAGGGGGCGGGGATACGCAGTATTTT.

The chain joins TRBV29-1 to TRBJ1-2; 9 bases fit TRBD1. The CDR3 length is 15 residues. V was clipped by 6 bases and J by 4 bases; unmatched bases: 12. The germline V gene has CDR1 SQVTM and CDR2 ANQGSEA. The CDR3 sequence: CSVEKNRDRAYGYTF. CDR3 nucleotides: TGCAGCGTCGAAAAGAACCGGGACAGGGCCTATGGCTACACCTTC.

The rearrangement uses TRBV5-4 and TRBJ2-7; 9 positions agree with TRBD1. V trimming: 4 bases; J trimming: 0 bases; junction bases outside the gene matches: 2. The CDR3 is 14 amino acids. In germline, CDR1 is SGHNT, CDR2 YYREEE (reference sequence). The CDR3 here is CASSAGQGSYEQYF. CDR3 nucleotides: TGTGCCAGCAGCGCGGGACAGGGCTCCTACGAGCAGTACTTC. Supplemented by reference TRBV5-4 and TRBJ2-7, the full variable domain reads ETGVTQSPTHLIKTRGQQVTLRCSSQSGHNTVSWYQQALGQGPQFIFQYYREEENGRGNFPPRFSGLQFPNYSSELNVNALELDDSALYLCASSAGQGSYEQYFGPGTRLTVT.